The 16 T cell receptor beta chains given below trace back to one sample, sequenced in a study of T cells in Graves' hyperthyroidism and ophthalmopathy. From RNA transcripts, TCR beta CDR3 regions were amplified. The HTBI primer set drove a first-round RT-PCR of the TCR CDR3. TCRdb called the multiplex PCR reads again in MiXCR, with one record for every CDR3 protein. The sample records 490,000 or so distinct CDR3 sequences, 22% being singletons. Sequenced: blood. These receptors were taken from a woman aged 65 to 85 with Graves' ophthalmopathy.

This clonotype was found a few times. The chain has TRBV12-3 or TRBV12-4 and TRBJ2-3; 10 bases fit TRBD2. The CDR3 covers 14 residues. With V trimmed by 5 bases and J by 6 bases, 5 bases remained unmatched. The CDR3 nucleotides are TGTGCCAGCAGTCCGTCTAGCGGGAGCGATACGCAGTATTTT. Its protein product is CASSPSSGSDTQYF.

This chain uses TRBV27 with TRBJ1-4, with D perhaps TRBD1 (5 bases). With 5 bases removed from V and 5 bases from J, the gap between germline ends came to 15 bases. This CDR3 is built from 15 residues. Germline CDR1 MNHEY, CDR2 SMNVEV (reference sequence). CDR3 sequence (DNA): TGTGCCAGCAGTACCTATGACAGCCCGAATGAAAAACTGTTTTTT. Encoded protein: CASSTYDSPNEKLFF.

This clonotype came up a few times. The CDR3 DNA is TGTGCCAGCTCACCGGTCGACGAGGTCTATGGCTACACCTTC. It codes for CASSPVDEVYGYTF. This sequence joins TRBV18 and TRBJ1-2; D is unresolved. The CDR3 has 14 amino acids. Trimming cost V 3 bases and J 4 bases, with 12 bases left between them. The germline V gene encodes CDR1 KGHSH and CDR2 LQKENI.

This clonotype was observed a few times. The CDR3 coding sequence is TGTGCCTGGACCGCAGGGAGGGAAAAACTGTTTTTT. Protein sequence: CAWTAGREKLFF. The rearrangement links TRBV30 to TRBJ1-4, with D tentatively TRBD1 (5 bases). CDR3 size: 12 residues. The V gene's germline CDR1 is GTSNPN and CDR2 SVGIG (reference sequence). The germline V and J ends were trimmed by 4 bases and 8 bases, with 11 bases remaining between them.

This clonotype was seen repeatedly, ten times or more. The chain carries TRBV6-5 and TRBJ1-1; unclear D gene. Germline values: CDR1 MNHEY, CDR2 SVGAGI. CDR3 length: 14 residues. V was clipped by 0 bases and J by 6 bases, with 11 bases between them. CDR3 in DNA: TGTGCCAGCAGTTACTCGACTAGGCGCTCTGAAGCTTTCTTT. This sequence encodes CASSYSTRRSEAFF.

This clonotype was detected many times. The rearrangement links TRBV30 to TRBJ2-7; D might be TRBD1 (5 bases). The CDR3 runs to 14 residues. The V and J ends lost 2 bases and 2 bases respectively, with 13 bases between them. Germline V gives CDR1 GTSNPN, CDR2 SVGIG (reference sequence). CDR3 sequence reads: CAWSKETVPYEQYF. The CDR3 nucleotides are TGTGCCTGGAGTAAAGAGACAGTACCCTACGAGCAGTACTTC.

About this clonotype: A much larger clone lies a single base off, so this may be a read error. V usage is TRBV30 and J usage is TRBJ1-1; 9 bases are a match to TRBD1. Looked up from germline, CDR1 is GTSNPN and CDR2 is SVGIG (reference sequence). CDR3 length equals 13 residues. The CDR3 sequence is CAWSRGQGTEASF. Here the CDR3 DNA reads TGTGCCTGGAGTCGGGGACAGGGAACTGAAGCTTCCTTT.

There are a few counts of this clonotype. This chain links TRBV7-9 with TRBJ1-1; D remains ambiguous. This CDR3 is 17 amino acids long. The germline V gene has CDR1 SEHNR and CDR2 FQNEAQ (reference sequence). The V gene lost 5 bases and the J gene lost 5 bases, with 24 bases spanning the gap. In DNA, the CDR3 is TGTGCCAGCAGCCGTGGGAACTTTTTACCTAAGGGAACTGAAGCTTTCTTT. Its translation: CASSRGNFLPKGTEAFF.

Concerning this clonotype itself: A much larger clone lies a single base off, so this may be a read error. The gene calls are TRBV28 and TRBJ1-3; weak D call: TRBD1 (5 bases). V was cut by 6 bases and J by 0 bases, with 18 bases left in between. The CDR3 covers 17 residues. Germline CDR1 MDHEN, CDR2 SYDVKM. This chain's CDR3 is CASSSPLGRISGNTIYF. The CDR3 DNA sequence: TGTGCCAGCAGCTCTCCCCTGGGGCGAATCTCTGGAAACACCATATATTTT.

The sample holds a few counts of this clonotype. This chain uses TRBV20-1 with TRBJ1-2; no clear D. Between the trimmed V and J ends, which lost 4 bases and 4 bases, there was a span of 10 bases. Germline V gene lookup returns CDR1 DFQATT and CDR2 SNEGSKA (reference sequence). This CDR3 has 12 residues. CDR3 DNA: TGCAGTGCTATTTCCGAGTCCTATGGCTACACCTTC. This sequence encodes CSAISESYGYTF.

The chain couples TRBV10-2 to TRBJ1-1, with D uncertain. V was clipped by 4 bases and J by 2 bases, with 11 bases between them. Germline V gives CDR1 WSHSY, CDR2 SAAADI. CDR3 length equals 14 residues. The CDR3 protein is CASSVSRTNTEAFF. For the CDR3, the DNA is TGCGCCAGCAGTGTCAGTCGCACTAACACTGAAGCTTTCTTT.

This chain links TRBV3-1 with TRBJ1-2; TRBD1 matches at 8 bases. With V trimmed by 2 bases and J by 2 bases, 4 bases remained unmatched. This CDR3 region has 15 residues. Germline-derived CDR1 and CDR2 are LGHDT and YNNKEL (reference sequence). CDR3 protein: CASSQTGGRNYGYTF. CDR3 nucleotides: TGTGCCAGCAGCCAAACAGGGGGAAGGAACTATGGCTACACCTTC. The entire variable domain, with the rest obtained from reference TRBV3-1 and TRBJ1-2, is as follows: DTAVSQTPKYLVTQMGNDKSIKCEQNLGHDTMYWYKQDSKKFLKIMFSYNNKELIINETVPNRFSPKSPDKAHLNLHINSLELGDSAVYFCASSQTGGRNYGYTFGSGTRLTVV.

The rearrangement links TRBV27 to TRBJ1-2, with 9 positions matching TRBD1. The CDR3 extends over 16 amino acids. Germline trimming cut 7 bases from V and 3 bases from J; bases unmatched to any gene: 12. From germline, CDR1 is MNHEY and CDR2 SMNVEV (reference sequence). The CDR3 reads CASTRIGGTGYYGYTF. The CDR3 DNA sequence: TGTGCCAGCACCCGAATTGGGGGGACAGGGTACTATGGCTACACCTTC.

V gene TRBV5-1 combines with J gene TRBJ2-7, with 11 bases aligning to TRBD2. Germline CDR1 and CDR2: SGHRS and YFSETQ. This CDR3 region has 15 residues. Trimming cost V 4 bases and J 1 base; bases outside gene matches: 4. CDR3 sequence (DNA): TGCGCCAGCAGCAATGGGACTAGCGGATCCTACGAGCAGTACTTC. It yields the protein CASSNGTSGSYEQYF.

This clonotype was observed at least ten times. The rearrangement links TRBV12-3 or TRBV12-4 to TRBJ2-3; TRBD2 aligns across 7 bases. The CDR3 loop spans 18 amino acids. V lost 6 bases and J lost 0; bases outside the gene matches: 15. The CDR3 here is CASSLLRLTSPSTDTQYF. CDR3 bases: TGTGCCAGCAGCCTCCTACGCCTGACTAGCCCTAGCACAGATACGCAGTATTTT.

The rearrangement links TRBV2 to TRBJ2-4, with 8 nucleotides matching TRBD2. V shed 10 bases and J 1 base; nucleotides not matched to a gene: 6. CDR1 is SNHLY, CDR2 FYNNEI, per germline. This CDR3 contains 14 residues. The CDR3 protein is CATQRETAKNIQYF. Here the CDR3 DNA reads TGTGCCACCCAGCGGGAGACGGCCAAAAACATTCAGTACTTC.